This TCR beta chain was captured in a study of Ad26.COV2.S vaccination and SARS-CoV-2 variants. General study results and limits: Participants in the vaccine arm had higher spike-specific TCR breadth; placebo recipients had lower. TCR breadth and depth estimates may have understated total T cell responses.

Generated by immunoSEQ multiplex PCR, the TCRdb table keeps only in-frame clones and is missing some. Of approximately 350,000 clones in the sample, around 90% were seen once. Treatment meaning: some 20 received Ad26.COV2.S at low or high dose, single or two shots; roughly five received placebo; per-sample allocation not given. Specimen acquisition occurred on day 63 following the initial vaccine or placebo injection. Boston hosted the donor, who was an adult aged 18-55 years. A word on this clone: Its antigen is not known.

Germline assignment: CDR1 LNHDA and CDR2 SQIVND (reference sequence). Trimming took 3 bases from V and 1 from J, leaving 12 bases between them. This CDR3 contains 15 residues. The gene calls are TRBV19 and TRBJ2-5, with a tentative D call TRBD1 (5 bases). The sample consisted of peripheral blood, taken in a trial of Ad26.COV2.S vaccine versus placebo. The sequence came from a person aged 18 to 65 who received the Ad26.COV2.S COVID-19 vaccine or a placebo. CDR3 loop: CASSIRWGTQETQYF. The CDR3 DNA follows: TGTGCCAGTAGTATCAGGTGGGGCACCCAAGAGACCCAGTACTTC.